A single sample is the source of the 20 T cell receptor beta chains below, sequenced in a study of cytomegalovirus exposure and HLA in healthy donors. Some clones are missing from TCRdb's copy, which holds only in-frame ones; the method was immunoSEQ multiplex PCR. The sample lists approximately 130,000 clones, around 85% occurring once. The sequenced sample was PBMCs. These receptor sequences come from a young woman in good health and CMV-seronegative.

The gene calls are TRBV2 and TRBJ2-2; the D is unclear. Germline CDR1 SNHLY, CDR2 FYNNEI. V lost 4 bases and J 5 bases, leaving 11 bases between the germline ends. There are 14 residues in the CDR3. CDR3 DNA sequence: TGTGCCAGCAGTGTGTCCAGTACGACCGGGGAGCTGTTTTTT. Amino acid sequence: CASSVSSTTGELFF.

This chain uses TRBV27 with TRBJ2-5; D call uncertain. Germline V gives CDR1 MNHEY, CDR2 SMNVEV (reference sequence). Trimming took 5 bases from V and 2 from J, leaving 3 bases between them. The CDR3 length is 11 residues. The CDR3 DNA reads TGTGCCAGCAGTCCGCAAGAGACCCAGTACTTC. Amino acids: CASSPQETQYF.

The chain combines TRBV18 with TRBJ1-1; 12 bases align to TRBD1. The ends lost 3 bases at V and 7 bases at J; junction bases unmatched: 9. This CDR3 comprises 16 residues. Per the germline V gene, CDR1 is KGHSH and CDR2 is LQKENI. DNA of the CDR3: TGTGCCAGCTCACCCCGGGACAGGGGGCGTTTCAGTGAAGCTTTCTTT. Translated: CASSPRDRGRFSEAFF.

The V gene is TRBV9, the J gene TRBJ2-2, with 10 bases fitting TRBD1. V was clipped by 2 bases and J by 5 bases; unmatched bases: 6. Germline assignment: CDR1 SGDLS and CDR2 YYNGEE. The CDR3 runs to 16 residues. The CDR3, as DNA: TGTGCCAGCAGCGTTACCCCGGGACAGGGGACCGGGGAGCTGTTTTTT. It codes for CASSVTPGQGTGELFF.

The chain recombines TRBV11-3 with TRBJ1-1; TRBD1 agrees at 8 bases. V trimming: 1 base; J trimming: 4 bases; junction bases outside the gene matches: 5. This CDR3 is built from 15 residues. Germline CDR1 reads SGHNT; CDR2 reads YENEEA. CDR3 region: CASSLAAGGSTEAFF. CDR3 nucleotides: TGTGCCAGCAGCTTAGCCGCAGGGGGCAGCACTGAAGCTTTCTTT.

The chain combines TRBV2 with TRBJ2-3, with TRBD2 identical over 9 bases. With 7 bases clipped from V and 5 bases from J, the junction kept 19 bases outside the gene matches. This CDR3 is built from 18 residues. The germline V gene encodes CDR1 SNHLY and CDR2 FYNNEI. The CDR3 here is CASTSLLVAGGPRDTQYF. Written as DNA, the CDR3 is TGTGCCAGCACTTCCCTTCTTGTCGCGGGGGGGCCCAGAGATACGCAGTATTTT.

The gene calls are TRBV6-5 and TRBJ1-5, with D uncertain. This CDR3 contains 14 residues. V lost 2 bases and J 4 bases, leaving 9 bases between the germline ends. Per the germline V gene, CDR1 is MNHEY and CDR2 is SVGAGI. Written as DNA, the CDR3 is TGTGCCAGCAGTTACGGCAGCGGAAATCAGCCCCAGCATTTT. It is translated as CASSYGSGNQPQHF.

V usage is TRBV7-2 and J usage is TRBJ1-5, with D possibly matching TRBD1 (6 bases). The germline V gene has CDR1 SGHTA and CDR2 FQGNSA. With 2 bases removed from V and 1 base from J, the gap between germline ends came to 9 bases. The CDR3 sequence is 15 residues long. The DNA of the CDR3 is TGTGCCAGCAGCTTAACAGGGAAAAGCAATCAGCCCCAGCATTTT. Protein product: CASSLTGKSNQPQHF. Based on the CDR3 plus reference TRBV7-2 and TRBJ1-5, the full variable domain is GAGVSQSPSNKVTEKGKDVELRCDPISGHTALYWYRQSLGQGLEFLIYFQGNSAPDKSGLPSDRFSAERTGGSVSTLTIQRTQQEDSAVYLCASSLTGKSNQPQHFGDGTRLSIL.

This clone has just one count. V gene TRBV2 combines with J gene TRBJ2-3, with 7 bases identical to TRBD1. The CDR3 runs to 16 residues. The junction had 6 bases not matched to a gene; V was cut back by 2 bases and J by 1 base. Germline assignment: CDR1 SNHLY and CDR2 FYNNEI. The CDR3 bases are TGTGCCAGCAGTGAACTCCCCGGGACAGGCACAGATACGCAGTATTTT. Translation: CASSELPGTGTDTQYF.

The chain uses TRBV5-1 and TRBJ2-1; 7 bases are shared with TRBD1. Losses at the gene ends were 3 bases for V and 1 base for J; bases not matched to a gene: 4. In germline, CDR1 is SGHRS, CDR2 YFSETQ. The CDR3 has 15 residues. The CDR3 loop is CASSWMTGSYNEQFF. CDR3 nucleotides: TGCGCCAGCAGCTGGATGACAGGGTCCTACAATGAGCAGTTCTTC. Full variable domain (remainder filled in from reference TRBV5-1 and TRBJ2-1): KAGVTQTPRYLIKTRGQQVTLSCSPISGHRSVSWYQQTPGQGLQFLFEYFSETQRNKGNFPGRFSGRQFSNSRSEMNVSTLELGDSALYLCASSWMTGSYNEQFFGPGTRLTVL.

This clone was picked up one time. CDR3 amino acids: CASSLTRTDNEQFF. The CDR3 DNA reads as TGTGCCAGCAGCTTAACTAGGACAGACAATGAGCAGTTCTTC. V usage is TRBV7-3 and J usage is TRBJ2-1; tentatively, D is TRBD1 (6 bases). From germline, CDR1 is SGHTA and CDR2 FQGTGA. Trimming took 0 bases from V and 5 from J, leaving 8 bases between them. This CDR3 is built from 14 residues.

V gene TRBV15 combines with J gene TRBJ2-3; 8 nucleotides agree with TRBD2. CDR1 is LNHNV, CDR2 YYDKDF, per germline (reference sequence). The CDR3 contains 15 residues. Trimming at V came to 4 bases and at J to 2 bases, leaving 5 bases not matched to a gene. CDR3 loop: CATSNQRGPTDTQYF. CDR3 nucleotide sequence: TGTGCCACCAGCAACCAGCGGGGGCCCACAGATACGCAGTATTTT.

The J gene is TRBJ1-1, the V gene TRBV5-1, with a tentative D call TRBD1 (5 bases). In germline, CDR1 is SGHRS, CDR2 YFSETQ. Between the trimmed V and J ends, which lost 4 bases and 1 base, there was a span of 20 bases. This CDR3 comprises 17 residues. CDR3 in DNA: TGCGCCAGCAGCCCAGCGGGAGTACAGGCTCAGAACACTGAAGCTTTCTTT. Translating gives CASSPAGVQAQNTEAFF.

V usage is TRBV6-5 and J usage is TRBJ2-3; D is unresolved. The CDR3 runs 13 residues. CDR1 and CDR2 (germline): MNHEY, SVGAGI. The CDR3 is CGPNCTRADTQYF. CDR3 nucleotide sequence: TGTGGCCCAAATTGTACGCGAGCTGATACGCAGTATTTT.

This clone was seen more than once but under ten times. This chain links TRBV2 with TRBJ1-5; tentatively, D is TRBD1 (5 bases). Trimming cost V 7 bases and J 4 bases, with 17 bases left between them. This CDR3 is built from 15 residues. Germline V gives CDR1 SNHLY, CDR2 FYNNEI. This CDR3 is CASNSRVGENQPQHF. The CDR3 nucleotides read TGTGCCAGCAATAGCAGGGTAGGGGAAAATCAGCCCCAGCATTTT. Full variable domain (remainder filled in from reference TRBV2 and TRBJ1-5): EPEVTQTPSHQVTQMGQEVILRCVPISNHLYFYWYRQILGQKVEFLVSFYNNEISEKSEIFDDQFSVERPDGSNFTLKIRSTKLEDSAMYFCASNSRVGENQPQHFGDGTRLSIL.

The chain joins TRBV18 to TRBJ2-3, with no clear D. This CDR3 has 15 residues. The germline gives CDR1 KGHSH, CDR2 LQKENI. V was cut by 3 bases and J by 3 bases, with 13 bases left in between. CDR3 in DNA: TGTGCCAGCTCACCTCCCACTCCTTCGACAGATACGCAGTATTTT. Protein product: CASSPPTPSTDTQYF. Full variable domain (outside the CDR3, taken from reference TRBV18 and TRBJ2-3): NAGVMQNPRHLVRRRGQEARLRCSPMKGHSHVYWYRQLPEEGLKFMVYLQKENIIDESGMPKERFSAEFPKEGPSILRIQQVVRGDSAAYFCASSPPTPSTDTQYFGPGTRLTVL.

This chain connects TRBV5-6 to TRBJ2-7; 7 bases fit TRBD1. The CDR3 runs 13 residues. The germline CDR1 and CDR2 sequences are SGHDT and YYEEEE. V was pared by 4 bases and J by 6 bases, with 7 bases of the junction left unmatched. DNA for the CDR3: TGTGCCAGCAGCCTGAACAGGGGTGCCGAGCAGTACTTC. Translation: CASSLNRGAEQYF.

CDR3 sequence (DNA): TGTGCCAGCAGCAAACTATGGACAGGTTCGGCTTCTAATGAAAAACTGTTTTTT. This codes for CASSKLWTGSASNEKLFF. V and J are TRBV7-9 and TRBJ1-4; 7 positions agree with TRBD1. J gave up 3 bases and V 5 bases, and 15 bases lay outside the gene matches. The germline CDR1 and CDR2 sequences are SEHNR and FQNEAQ (reference sequence). The CDR3 contains 18 residues.

This rearrangement joins TRBV27 to TRBJ2-1; 9 nucleotides align to TRBD1. Trimming at V came to 5 bases and at J to 9 bases, leaving 14 bases not matched to a gene. Germline values: CDR1 MNHEY, CDR2 SMNVEV (reference sequence). The CDR3 is 16 residues long. The CDR3 region is CASSLITGTGWSEQFF. The CDR3 region has the DNA TGTGCCAGCAGTCTTATAACCGGGACAGGGTGGAGTGAGCAGTTCTTC.

V is TRBV1 and J is TRBJ2-1; the table's D call, TRBD2, has no DNA check behind it. TRBV1 is classified as a pseudogene. This CDR3 is 21 amino acids long. The CDR3 DNA follows: TGCACCAGCAGCCAAGATACGGGGAGGGGACTAGCGGGGGAGGGCGACAATGAGCAGTTCTTC. This codes for CTSSQDTGRGLAGEGDNEQFF.